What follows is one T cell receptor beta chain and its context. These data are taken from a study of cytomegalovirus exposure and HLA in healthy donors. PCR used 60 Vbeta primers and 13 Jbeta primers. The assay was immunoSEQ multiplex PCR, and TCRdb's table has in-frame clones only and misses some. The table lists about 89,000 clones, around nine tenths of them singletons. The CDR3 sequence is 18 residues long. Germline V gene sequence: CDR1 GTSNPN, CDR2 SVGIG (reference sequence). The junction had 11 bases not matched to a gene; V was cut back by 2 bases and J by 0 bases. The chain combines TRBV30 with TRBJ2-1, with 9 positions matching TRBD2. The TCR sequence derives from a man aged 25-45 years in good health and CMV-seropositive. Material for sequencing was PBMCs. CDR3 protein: CAWSTMSGRKSSYNEQFF. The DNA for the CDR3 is TGTGCCTGGAGTACAATGAGCGGGAGGAAGAGCTCCTACAATGAGCAGTTCTTC.